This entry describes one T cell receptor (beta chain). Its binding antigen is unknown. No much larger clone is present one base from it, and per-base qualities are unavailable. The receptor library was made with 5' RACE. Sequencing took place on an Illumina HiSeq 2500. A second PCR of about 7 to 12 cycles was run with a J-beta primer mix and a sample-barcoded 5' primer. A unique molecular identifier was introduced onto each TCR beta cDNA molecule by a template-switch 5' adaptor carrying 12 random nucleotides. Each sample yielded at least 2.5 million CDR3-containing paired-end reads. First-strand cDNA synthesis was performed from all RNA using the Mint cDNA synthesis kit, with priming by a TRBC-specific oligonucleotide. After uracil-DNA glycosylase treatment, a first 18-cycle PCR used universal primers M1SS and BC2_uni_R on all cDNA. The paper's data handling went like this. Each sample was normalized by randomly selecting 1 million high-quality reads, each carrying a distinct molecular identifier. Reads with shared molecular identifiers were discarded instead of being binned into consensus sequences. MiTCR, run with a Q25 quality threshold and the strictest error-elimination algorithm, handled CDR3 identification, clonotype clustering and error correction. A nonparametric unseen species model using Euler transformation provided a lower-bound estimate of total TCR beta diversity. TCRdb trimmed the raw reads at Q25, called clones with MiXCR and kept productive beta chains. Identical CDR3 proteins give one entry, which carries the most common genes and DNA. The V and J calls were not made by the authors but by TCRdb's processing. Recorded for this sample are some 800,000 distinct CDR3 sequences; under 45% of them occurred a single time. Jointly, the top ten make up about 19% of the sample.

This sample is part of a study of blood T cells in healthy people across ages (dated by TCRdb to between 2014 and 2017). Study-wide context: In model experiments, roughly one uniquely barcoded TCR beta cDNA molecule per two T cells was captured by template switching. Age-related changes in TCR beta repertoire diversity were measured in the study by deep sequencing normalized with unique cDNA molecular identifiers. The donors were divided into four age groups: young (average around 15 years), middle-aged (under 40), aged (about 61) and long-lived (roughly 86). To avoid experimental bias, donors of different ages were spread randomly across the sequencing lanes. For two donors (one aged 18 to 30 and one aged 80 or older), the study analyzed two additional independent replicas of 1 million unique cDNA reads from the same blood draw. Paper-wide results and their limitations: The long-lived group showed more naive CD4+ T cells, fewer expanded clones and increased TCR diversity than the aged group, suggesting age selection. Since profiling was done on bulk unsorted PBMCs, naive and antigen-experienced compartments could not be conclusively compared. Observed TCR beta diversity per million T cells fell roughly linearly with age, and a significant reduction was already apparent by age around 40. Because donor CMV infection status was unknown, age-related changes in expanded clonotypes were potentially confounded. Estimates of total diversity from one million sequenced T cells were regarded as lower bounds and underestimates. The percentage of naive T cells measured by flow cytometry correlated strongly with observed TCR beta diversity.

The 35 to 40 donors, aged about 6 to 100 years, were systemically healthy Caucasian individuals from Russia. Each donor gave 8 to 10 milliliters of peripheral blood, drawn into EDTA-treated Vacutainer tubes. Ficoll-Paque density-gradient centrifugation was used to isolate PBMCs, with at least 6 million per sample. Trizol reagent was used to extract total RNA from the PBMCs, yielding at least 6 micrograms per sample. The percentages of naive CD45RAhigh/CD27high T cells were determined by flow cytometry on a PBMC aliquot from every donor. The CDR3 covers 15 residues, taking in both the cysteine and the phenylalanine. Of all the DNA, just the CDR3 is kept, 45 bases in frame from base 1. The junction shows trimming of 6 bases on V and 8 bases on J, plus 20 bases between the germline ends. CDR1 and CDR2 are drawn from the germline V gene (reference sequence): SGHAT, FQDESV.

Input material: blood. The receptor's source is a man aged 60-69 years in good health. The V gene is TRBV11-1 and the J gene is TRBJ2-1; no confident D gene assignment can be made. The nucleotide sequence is TGTGCCAGCAGTTCCTCCGGCCTCCCGGCCGATGAGCAGTTCTTC. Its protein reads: CASSSSGLPADEQFF.